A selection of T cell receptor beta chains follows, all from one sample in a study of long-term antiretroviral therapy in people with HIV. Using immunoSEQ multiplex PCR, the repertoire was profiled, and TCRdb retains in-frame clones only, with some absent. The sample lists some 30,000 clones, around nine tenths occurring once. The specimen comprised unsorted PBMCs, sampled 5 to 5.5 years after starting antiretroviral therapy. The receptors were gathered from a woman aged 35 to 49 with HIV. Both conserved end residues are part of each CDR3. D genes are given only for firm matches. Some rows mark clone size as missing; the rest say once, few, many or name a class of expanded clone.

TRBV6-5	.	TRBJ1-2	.	TGTGCCAGCATGGCTGGATTTTTCTCTGGCTACACCTTC	CASMAGFFSGYTF
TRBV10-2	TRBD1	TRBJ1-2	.	TGCGCCACGGGGGACAGCCGGCTGGGGGGCTACACCTTC	CATGDSRLGGYTF
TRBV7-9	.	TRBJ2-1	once	TGTGCCAGCAGCGTGAACAATGAGCAGTTCTTC	CASSVNNEQFF
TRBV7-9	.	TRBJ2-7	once	TGTGCCAGCAGCTCCACAGGGAACGAGCAGTACTTC	CASSSTGNEQYF
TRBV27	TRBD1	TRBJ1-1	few	TGTGCCAGCCATAAGACAGGGATGGATGAAGCTTTCTTT	CASHKTGMDEAFF
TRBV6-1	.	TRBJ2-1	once	TGTGCCAGCAGTGAAGACGATGAGCAGTTCTTC	CASSEDDEQFF
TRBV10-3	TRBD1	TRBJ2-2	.	TGTGCCATCACGGGGACAGGAGACACCGGGGAGCTGTTTTTT	CAITGTGDTGELFF
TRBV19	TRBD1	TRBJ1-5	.	TGTGCCAGTAGTATATGGTCGCAGGGGGTCAATCAGCCCCAGCATTTT	CASSIWSQGVNQPQHF
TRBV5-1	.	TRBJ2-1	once	TGCGCCAGCAGGCGTCTAGCCGGGGATGAGCAGTTCTTC	CASRRLAGDEQFF
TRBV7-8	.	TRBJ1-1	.	TGTGCCAGCGGCAGGGCGACTGAAGCTTTCTTT	CASGRATEAFF
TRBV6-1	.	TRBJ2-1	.	TGTGCCAGCACGCGTTACAATGAGCAGTTCTTC	CASTRYNEQFF
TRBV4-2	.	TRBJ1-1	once	TGTGCCAGCAGCCAAGATACGCAGGGAGACACTGAAGCTTTCTTT	CASSQDTQGDTEAFF
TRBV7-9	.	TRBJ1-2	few	TGTGCCAGCAGCTTAGACCTAGGACAGATTGGCTACACCTTC	CASSLDLGQIGYTF
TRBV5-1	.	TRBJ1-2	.	TGCGCCAGCAGCTTGTCCAGGGGCCCTAGGGGCTATGGCTACACCTTC	CASSLSRGPRGYGYTF
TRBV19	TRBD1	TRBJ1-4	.	TGTGCCAGTAGTCCAGGACAGGGGATTAATGAAAAACTGTTTTTT	CASSPGQGINEKLFF
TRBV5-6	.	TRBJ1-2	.	TGTGCCAGCAGCTTGGTTGGGCATGGCGGCTACACCTTC	CASSLVGHGGYTF
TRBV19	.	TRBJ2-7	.	TGTGCCAGTAGTATGGAAGGGGCCTACGAGCAGTACTTC	CASSMEGAYEQYF
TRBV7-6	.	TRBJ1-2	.	TGTGCCAGCAGCTTAGCTATCGAGGACTATGGCTACACCTTC	CASSLAIEDYGYTF
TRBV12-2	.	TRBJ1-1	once	TGTGCAAGTCGCTTAGGCCGGGAGAGCGGCACTGAAGCTTTCTTT	CASRLGRESGTEAFF
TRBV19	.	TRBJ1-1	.	TGTGCCAGTAGACCTTCTCATTTTATGAACACTGAAGCTTTCTTT	CASRPSHFMNTEAFF
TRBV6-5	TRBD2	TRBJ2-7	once	TGTGCCAGCAGTTACGGCGCGGGAGGGACCTACGAGCAGTACTTC	CASSYGAGGTYEQYF
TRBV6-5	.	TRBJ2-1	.	TGTGCCAGCAGTTACTCAGGACTGACTGAGCAGTTCTTC	CASSYSGLTEQFF
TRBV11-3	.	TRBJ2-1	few	TGTGCCAGCAGCTTACGGACAGTAACGACCTACAATGAGCAGTTCTTC	CASSLRTVTTYNEQFF
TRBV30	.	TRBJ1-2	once	TGTGCCTGGAGCCTAACTAACTATGGCTACACCTTC	CAWSLTNYGYTF
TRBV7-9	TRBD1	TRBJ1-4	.	TGTGCCAGCAGCCTCCCCTGGGACAGGGCGGGGAATGAAAAACTGTTTTTT	CASSLPWDRAGNEKLFF
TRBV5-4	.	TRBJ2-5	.	TGTGCCAGCAGCTTGGGCCCACCCGGGGTAGTTGTGGAGACCCAGTACTTC	CASSLGPPGVVVETQYF
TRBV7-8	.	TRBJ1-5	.	TGTGCCAGCAGCCGTGACGGTGATAGCAATCAGCCCCAGCATTTT	CASSRDGDSNQPQHF
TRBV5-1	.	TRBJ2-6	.	TGCGCCAGCAGCTTGGTAGTGGGAAGTGGGGCCAACGTCCTGACTTTC	CASSLVVGSGANVLTF
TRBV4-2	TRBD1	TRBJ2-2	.	TGTGCCAGCAGCCAAGCGGACAGGGTCAGCACCGGGGAGCTGTTTTTT	CASSQADRVSTGELFF
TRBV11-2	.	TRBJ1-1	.	TGTGCCAGCAGTTACATGACGCATGAAGCTTTCTTT	CASSYMTHEAFF
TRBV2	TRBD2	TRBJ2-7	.	TGTGCCAGCTCAAATAGGGCTAGCGGGAGTTCGGGCGAGCAGTACTTC	CASSNRASGSSGEQYF
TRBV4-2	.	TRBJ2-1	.	TGTGCCAGCAGCCAATCGAGAGTTGAGCAGTTCTTC	CASSQSRVEQFF
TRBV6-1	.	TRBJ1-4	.	TGTGCCAGCAGGCGGACAGTTGACGATGAAAAACTGTTTTTT	CASRRTVDDEKLFF
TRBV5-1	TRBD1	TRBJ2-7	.	TGCGCCAGCAGCTTCGAGCCACAGGGGGCGCGAAGTTGGACTGGCGAGCAGTACTTC	CASSFEPQGARSWTGEQYF
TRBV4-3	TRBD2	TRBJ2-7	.	TGCGCCAGCAGCCAGACTAGCGGGGGATTCTACGAGCAGTACTTC	CASSQTSGGFYEQYF
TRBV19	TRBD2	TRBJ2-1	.	TGTGCCAGTCGGGGCCCGGGACAGGGGACTAGCGGGGTCTATAATGAGCAGTTCTTC	CASRGPGQGTSGVYNEQFF
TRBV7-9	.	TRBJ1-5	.	TGTGCCAGCAGCTTGGGGTATAGCAATCAGCCCCAGCATTTT	CASSLGYSNQPQHF
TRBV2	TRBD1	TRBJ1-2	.	TGTGCCAGCAGTGAGACAGGGAACGGGCCTCGCACCTTC	CASSETGNGPRTF
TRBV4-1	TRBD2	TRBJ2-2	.	TGCGCCAGCAGCCAAGGGCTTGGACTAGCGCCCAGACGGGACACCGGGGAGCTGTTTTTT	CASSQGLGLAPRRDTGELFF
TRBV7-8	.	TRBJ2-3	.	TGTGCCAGCAGCTTAGCCCGGACGGGAGACGGCGGCACAGATACGCAGTATTTT	CASSLARTGDGGTDTQYF
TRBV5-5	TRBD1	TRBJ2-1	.	TGTGCCAGCAGCTCTTGGGAACAGGGGATTGAGCAGTTCTTC	CASSSWEQGIEQFF
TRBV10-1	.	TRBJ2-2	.	TGCGCCAGCAGTGACTCCAGGGGGAACACCGGGGAGCTGTTTTTT	CASSDSRGNTGELFF
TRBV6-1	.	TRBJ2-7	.	TGTGCCAGCAGTATGGGAATCGAGCAGTACTTC	CASSMGIEQYF
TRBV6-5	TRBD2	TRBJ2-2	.	TGTGCCAGCCGTAGCGGGGGGCCCCCCGGGGAGCTGTTTTTT	CASRSGGPPGELFF
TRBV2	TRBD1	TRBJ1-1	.	TGTGCCAGCTCGACAGGGCAGAACACTGAAGCTTTCTTT	CASSTGQNTEAFF
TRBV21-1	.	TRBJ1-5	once	TGTGCCAGCAGGTACCTCAAAGAAAGGGCAGGGATATATAAACAGCCCCAGCATTTT	CASRYLKERAGIYKQPQHF
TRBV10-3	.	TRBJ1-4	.	TGTGCCACCCCCGGCAGGGCCCTTAATGAAAAACTGTTTTTT	CATPGRALNEKLFF
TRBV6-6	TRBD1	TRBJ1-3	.	TGTGCCAGCAGCATGACAGGGGGCACGGGAAACACCATATATTTT	CASSMTGGTGNTIYF